The clone carrying this TCR beta chain was recorded many times. Its antigen is unknown. Per germline, CDR1 SGHDT and CDR2 YYEEEE. The CDR3 sequence is 12 residues long. V was clipped by 2 bases and J by 6 bases, with 6 bases between them. This entry comes from a study of response to subunit inactivated influenza vaccine. Study conclusions and caveats: The authors suggested that few new T cells are recruited per seasonal influenza vaccination.

Each CDR3 protein is one row after TCRdb ran MiXCR on the RT-PCR reads. The sample holds around 200,000 distinct CDR3 sequences, around 9% seen once. This receptor was obtained from a man in his fifties who received an inactivated influenza vaccine. The chain uses TRBV5-6 and TRBJ2-4, with D uncertain. This specimen was non-naive T cells sorted from PBMCs, taken on the day of vaccination. This chain's CDR3 is CASSFATNIQYF. The CDR3 coding sequence is TGTGCCAGCAGCTTCGCAACAAACATTCAGTACTTC. Drawing the rest from reference TRBV5-6 and TRBJ2-4, the complete variable domain is DAGVTQSPTHLIKTRGQQVTLRCSPKSGHDTVSWYQQALGQGPQFIFQYYEEEERQRGNFPDRFSGHQFPNYSSELNVNALLLGDSALYLCASSFATNIQYFGAGTRLSVL.